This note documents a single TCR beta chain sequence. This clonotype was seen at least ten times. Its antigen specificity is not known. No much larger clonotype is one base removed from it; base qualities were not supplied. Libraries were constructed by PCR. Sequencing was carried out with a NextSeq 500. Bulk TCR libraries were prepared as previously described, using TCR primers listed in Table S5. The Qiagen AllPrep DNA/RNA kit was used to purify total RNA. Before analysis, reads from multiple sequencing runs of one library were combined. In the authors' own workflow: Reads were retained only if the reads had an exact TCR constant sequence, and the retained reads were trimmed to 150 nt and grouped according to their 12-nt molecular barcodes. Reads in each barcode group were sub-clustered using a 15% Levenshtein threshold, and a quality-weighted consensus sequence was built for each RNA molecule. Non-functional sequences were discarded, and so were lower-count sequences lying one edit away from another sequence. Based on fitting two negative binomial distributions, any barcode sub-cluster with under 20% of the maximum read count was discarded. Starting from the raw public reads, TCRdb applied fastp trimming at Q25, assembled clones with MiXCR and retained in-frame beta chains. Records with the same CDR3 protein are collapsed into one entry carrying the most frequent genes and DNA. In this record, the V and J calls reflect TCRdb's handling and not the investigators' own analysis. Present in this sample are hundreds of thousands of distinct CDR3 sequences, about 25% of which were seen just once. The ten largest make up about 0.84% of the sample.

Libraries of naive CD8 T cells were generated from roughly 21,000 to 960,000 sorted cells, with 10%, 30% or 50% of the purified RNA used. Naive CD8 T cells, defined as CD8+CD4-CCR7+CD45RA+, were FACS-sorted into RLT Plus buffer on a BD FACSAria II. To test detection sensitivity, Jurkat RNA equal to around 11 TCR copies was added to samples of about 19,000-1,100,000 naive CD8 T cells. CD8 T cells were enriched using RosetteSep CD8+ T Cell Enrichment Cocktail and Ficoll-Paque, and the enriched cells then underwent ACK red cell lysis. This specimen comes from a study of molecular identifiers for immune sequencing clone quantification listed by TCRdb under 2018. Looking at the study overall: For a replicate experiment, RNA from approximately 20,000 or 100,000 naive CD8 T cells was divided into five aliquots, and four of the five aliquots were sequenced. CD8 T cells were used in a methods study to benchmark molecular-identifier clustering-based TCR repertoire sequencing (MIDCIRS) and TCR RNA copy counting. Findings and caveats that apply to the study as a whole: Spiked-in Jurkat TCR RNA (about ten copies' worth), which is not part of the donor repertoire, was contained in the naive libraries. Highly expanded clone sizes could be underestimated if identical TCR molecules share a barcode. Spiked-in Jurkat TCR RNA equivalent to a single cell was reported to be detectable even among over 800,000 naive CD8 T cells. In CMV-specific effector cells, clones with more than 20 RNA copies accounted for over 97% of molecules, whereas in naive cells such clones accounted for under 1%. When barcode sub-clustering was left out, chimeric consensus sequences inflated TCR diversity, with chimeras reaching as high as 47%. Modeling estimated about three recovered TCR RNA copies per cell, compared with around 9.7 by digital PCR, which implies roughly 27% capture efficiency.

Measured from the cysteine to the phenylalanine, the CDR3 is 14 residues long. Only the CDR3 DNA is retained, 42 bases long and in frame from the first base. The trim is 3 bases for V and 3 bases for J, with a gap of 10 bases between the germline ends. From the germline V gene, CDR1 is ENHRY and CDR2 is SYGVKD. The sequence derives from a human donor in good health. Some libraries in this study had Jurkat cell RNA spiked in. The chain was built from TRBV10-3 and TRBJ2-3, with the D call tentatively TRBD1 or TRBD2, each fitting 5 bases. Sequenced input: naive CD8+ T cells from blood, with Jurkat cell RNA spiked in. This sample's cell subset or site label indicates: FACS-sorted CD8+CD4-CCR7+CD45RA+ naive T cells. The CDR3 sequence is CAISDGGGTDTQYF. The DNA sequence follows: TGTGCCATCAGTGATGGTGGGGGAACAGATACGCAGTATTTT.